This T cell receptor beta chain was profiled in a study of immune cell composition in non-small cell lung cancer. TCRdb's table, derived via immunoSEQ multiplex PCR, lists solely in-frame clones and lacks some. The sample lists about 1,300 clones; roughly 90% were seen once. The CDR3 extends over 15 amino acids. The V gene end was trimmed by 7 bases and the J gene end by 0 bases; junction bases not matched to a gene: 3. Germline V gives CDR1 MDHEN, CDR2 SYDVKM. This clonotype was sampled from a human donor with non-small cell lung cancer. Sequences were obtained from lung tumor tissue. The chain couples TRBV28 to TRBJ2-2; 9 bases align to TRBD1. DNA for the CDR3: TGTGCCAGCACCACAGGGGGCGCGAACACCGGGGAGCTGTTTTTT. Residues: CASTTGGANTGELFF.